The rows below give T cell receptor beta chains drawn from one sample of a study of T cell responses to AZD1222 COVID-19 vaccine. Sequencing was performed with immunoSEQ multiplex PCR; in TCRdb, only in-frame clones are kept and a portion is missing. Of 150,000 to 200,000 clones in the sample, approximately 90% were seen once. The specimen comprised peripheral blood, sampled on day 0 of AZD1222 vaccination. These receptors all stem from an adult in good health. The CDR3 runs from the conserved cysteine through the conserved F or W. Each record gives: J gene, clone size, D gene, V gene, CDR3 DNA, CDR3 protein. A D gene is named only where the DNA matches it firmly. Only part of the rows carry a size: once, few, many, or a class if the clone is expanded.

TRBJ1-4 - - TRBV7-9 TGTGCCAGCAGCTTAGCGTGGGCAGCAACTAATGAAAAACTGTTTTTT CASSLAWAATNEKLFF
TRBJ2-7 - - TRBV5-6 TGTGCCAGCAGCTCTTGGACACTGCGAATCGTCCCGATCAAATTC CASSSWTLRIVPIKF
TRBJ2-2 - - TRBV7-9 TGTGCCAGCAGCGATTGGGGTCTGGGGGAGCTGTTTTTT CASSDWGLGELFF
TRBJ2-1 - TRBD2 TRBV7-3 TGTGCCAGCAGAATTAGCGGGAGTGGGATGAATGAGCAGTTCTTC CASRISGSGMNEQFF
TRBJ1-2 - - TRBV5-6 TGTGCCAGCAGCTTGGCGGGGGGTCATGGCTATGGCTACACCTTC CASSLAGGHGYGYTF
TRBJ2-1 - TRBD2 TRBV28 TGTGCCAGCAGACGCAAGGCTAGCGGGGAGTTTAATGAGCAGTTCTTC CASRRKASGEFNEQFF
TRBJ1-6 - - TRBV28 TGTGCCAGCAGAATGGGGGCGGTCGCCTATAATTCACCCCTCCACTTT CASRMGAVAYNSPLHF
TRBJ1-2 - TRBD1 TRBV10-2 TGCGCCAGCAGTGATGGGACAGGCGTGAACTTGGATGGCTACACCTTC CASSDGTGVNLDGYTF
TRBJ1-3 - - TRBV19 TGTGCCAGTAGCCTACAGCACTCTGGAAACACCATATATTTT CASSLQHSGNTIYF
TRBJ1-5 - - TRBV28 TGTGCCAGCAGATCAGCCGGGACAACCGGCAGAAGTCAGCCCCAGCATTTT CASRSAGTTGRSQPQHF
TRBJ2-6 - - TRBV18 TGTGCCAGCTCACCAGCCGGGAGCTCTGGGGCCAACGTCCTGACTTTC CASSPAGSSGANVLTF
TRBJ1-5 - - TRBV2 TGTGCCAGCAGAGTCTTCAGCAATCAGCCCCAGCATTTT CASRVFSNQPQHF
TRBJ2-7 - - TRBV21-1 TGTGCCAGCAGCAAAGTGTCGGACACCTCTACCTCCTACGAGCAGTACTTC CASSKVSDTSTSYEQYF
TRBJ2-7 - TRBD1 TRBV4-3 TGCGCCAGCAGCCAAGTCGCAGGACAGGGGGCGTACGAGCAGTACTTC CASSQVAGQGAYEQYF
TRBJ1-6 - - TRBV2 TGTGCCAGCAGAAAGGGCTTAAGTTCACCCCTCCACTTT CASRKGLSSPLHF
TRBJ2-3 - - TRBV5-4 TGTGCCAGCAGCTCGGACCCGGGTATCCCTAGCACAGATACGCAGTATTTT CASSSDPGIPSTDTQYF
TRBJ2-3 - - TRBV11-2 TGTGCCAGCAGCCGCAGGACAGTCACAGATACGCAGTATTTT CASSRRTVTDTQYF
TRBJ1-2 - TRBD1 TRBV5-1 TGCGCCAGCAGCTTGGATGTAGGGGGCTTCTATGGCTACACCTTC CASSLDVGGFYGYTF
TRBJ1-1 - - TRBV28 TGTGCCACCAGTTCGGGGGTAGGGGACACTGAAGCTTTCTTT CATSSGVGDTEAFF
TRBJ2-7 - - TRBV7-8 TGTGCCAGCAGCCGGGGCTACGAGCAGTACTTC CASSRGYEQYF
TRBJ1-4 - TRBD1 TRBV4-1 TGCGCCAGCAGCCCGCGAACCGGGACAGCGTCTGAAAAACTGTTTTTT CASSPRTGTASEKLFF
TRBJ2-1 once TRBD2 TRBV5-4 TGTGCCGGGACAAGCGGGGGGCCCTACAATGAGCAGTTCTTC CAGTSGGPYNEQFF
TRBJ2-1 - TRBD2 TRBV18 TGTGCCAGCTCACCGGGCCCCGCGGGGGGGAGGAATGAGCAGTTCTTC CASSPGPAGGRNEQFF
TRBJ1-6 few TRBD1 TRBV28 TGTGCCAGCAGTCCACCGTGGACAGGGGGCCGTTCACCCCTCCACTTT CASSPPWTGGRSPLHF
TRBJ2-2 once - TRBV18 TGTGCCAGCTCAATTGACAGTAACACCGGGGAGCTGTTTTTT CASSIDSNTGELFF
TRBJ1-2 - TRBD1 TRBV7-2 TGTGCCAGCAGCTTAGAAGCGACAGGGGGCGGCTATGGCTACACCTTC CASSLEATGGGYGYTF
TRBJ1-2 - TRBD1 TRBV9 TGTGCCAGCAGCTTGGGACAGGGGGCGCAGGGCTACACCTTC CASSLGQGAQGYTF
TRBJ2-1 - TRBD1 TRBV6-5 TGTGCCAGCAGTTTCTTCCCGGACAGGGACAATGAGCAGTTCTTC CASSFFPDRDNEQFF
TRBJ2-5 few - TRBV6-6 TGTGCCAGCGAATTATCGGAGACCCAGTACTTC CASELSETQYF
TRBJ2-1 - TRBD2 TRBV18 TGTGCCAGCTCACCGGGGGGGGTTTACAATGAGCAGTTCTTC CASSPGGVYNEQFF
TRBJ1-3 - - TRBV28 TGTGCCAGCAGTCAGACAGGCAGCTACACCATATATTTT CASSQTGSYTIYF
TRBJ2-1 - - TRBV28 TGTGCCAGCAGTCGTACTAGAATTGAGCAGTTCTTC CASSRTRIEQFF
TRBJ2-5 - - TRBV7-2 TGTGCCAGCAGCCCCCAGACAGCATTCCAAGAGACCCAGTACTTC CASSPQTAFQETQYF
TRBJ1-6 - - TRBV9 TGTGCCAGCAGCGGTTGGAGCTCCTATAATTCACCCCTCCACTTT CASSGWSSYNSPLHF
TRBJ1-6 - - TRBV18 TGTGCCAGCCCACACTGGGCCCCCCATTGGAATTCACCCCTCCACTTT CASPHWAPHWNSPLHF
TRBJ2-1 - - TRBV29-1 TGCAGCGTTACGGGGGATCCCAGCAATGAGCAGTTCTTC CSVTGDPSNEQFF
TRBJ1-2 - TRBD1 TRBV6-5 TGTGCCAGCAGTTACTCCCAGGGAGACAGGGGCTATGGCTACACCTTC CASSYSQGDRGYGYTF